This TCR beta chain appears in the sequencing data of a study of spatial heterogeneity in lung cancer (dated by TCRdb to about 2019). In terms of the full investigation: More beta-chain than alpha-chain transcripts were consistently detected, likely reflecting higher beta-chain transcript abundance. Nonsynonymous mutation counts, determined by whole-exome sequencing of tumor tissue, were related to features of the TCR repertoire. In the raw uncorrected reads, each unique combination of TCR and UMI appeared more than ten times on average. Both alpha and beta chains were TCR-sequenced in hundreds of tumor regions, under 80 matched nontumor lung samples and over 55 PBMC samples obtained at surgery. A strong correlation was found between TCR transcript counts in tumor regions and a T cell transcriptional module score from matched bulk RNA-seq. The study quantitatively compared TCR alpha and beta repertoires across multiple tumor regions, matched nontumor lung and blood in non-small cell lung cancer. Broader findings and caveats from the paper: Counts of ubiquitous and regional expanded TCRs correlated with counts of ubiquitous and regional nonsynonymous mutations, respectively. The tumor nonsynonymous mutation count correlated with the number of expanded alpha and beta TCRs within the tumor. Confirming at a functional level the hypothesis that regional TCRs recognize regional mutations was considered to require additional single-cell paired TCR alpha and beta sequencing. TCR-seq coverage of tumor T cells was estimated to be only approximately 7% for alpha chains and about 13% for beta chains.

Trimming costs V 0 bases and J 7 bases, and their ends lie 7 bases apart. From the cysteine through the phenylalanine, the CDR3 covers 13 amino acids. Just CDR3 DNA is preserved here, 39 bases in frame from base 1. As encoded in the germline V gene (reference sequence), CDR1 is SGHAT while CDR2 is FQDESV. The library was built by means of 5' RACE. Sequenced on a NextSeq 500. In the TCR library protocol, a unique molecular identifier was attached to each TCR cDNA molecule so that PCR and sequencing errors could be corrected. The study's processing was this. Decombinator tools were used for TCR identification, UMI-based error correction and CDR3 extraction. Expanded TCRs were defined as those above a frequency of 2 per 1,000, corresponding to the top 1% of the tumor frequency distribution. Expanded tumor TCRs were classed as regional if statistically deemed absent (corrected P<0.05) from at least one tumor region, otherwise ubiquitous. Each repertoire was subsampled 100 times to 5,000 TCRs, after which Renyi diversity was computed with the R vegan package. CDR3 similarity networks were built from amino acid triplet string-kernel similarity, connecting CDR3s with pairwise similarity above 0.82. The public reads were reanalyzed by TCRdb: fastp trimming at Q25, MiXCR alignment, in-frame beta chains only. Under each unique CDR3 protein, matching rows form one entry showing the most common genes and DNA. TCRdb, not the authors, supplied the V and J calls. This sample has nearly 15,000 distinct CDR3 sequences in its table, and less than 9.5% of those were observed once. The ten largest account for roughly 8.3% of the sample.

Interpreted using the paper, the time point label stands for: sample taken at primary tumor resection. Samples were obtained from over 70 patients with early-stage, untreated non-small cell lung cancer from the lung TRACERx cohort. For TCR sequencing, whole RNA was extracted from tumor and nontumor lung tissue, or from cryopreserved PBMC samples, and no cell sorting was done. A patient was chosen for TCR sequencing only when enough RNA was available from at least two tumor regions. A lung pathologist reviewed the tumor and adjacent nontumor lung specimens before the specimens were selected. This clonotype is described as medium-sized (0.01 to 0.1%). Its antigen is not yet known. No base quality information exists; no much larger clone differs at one position.

The sequence was collected from a male donor with early-stage non-small cell lung cancer. The rearranged segments are TRBV11-1 and TRBJ1-5, with no confidently assigned D gene. The sample was lung tumor tissue, taken at surgery. CDR3 region: CASSLAGGQPQHF. DNA sequence: TGTGCCAGCAGCTTAGCGGGTGGGCAGCCCCAGCATTTT.